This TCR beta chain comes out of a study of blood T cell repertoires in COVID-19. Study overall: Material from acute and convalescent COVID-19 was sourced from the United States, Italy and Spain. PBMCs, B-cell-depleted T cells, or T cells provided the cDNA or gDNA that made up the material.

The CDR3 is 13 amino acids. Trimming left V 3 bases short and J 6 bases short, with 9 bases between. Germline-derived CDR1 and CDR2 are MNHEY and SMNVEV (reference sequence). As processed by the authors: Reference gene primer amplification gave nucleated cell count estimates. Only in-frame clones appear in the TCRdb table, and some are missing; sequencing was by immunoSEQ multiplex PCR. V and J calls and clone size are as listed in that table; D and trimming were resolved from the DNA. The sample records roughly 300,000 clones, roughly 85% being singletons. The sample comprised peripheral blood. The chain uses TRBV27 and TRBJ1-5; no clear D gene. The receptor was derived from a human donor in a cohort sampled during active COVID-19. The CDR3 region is CASSFASGQPQHF. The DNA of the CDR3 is TGTGCCAGCAGTTTCGCCTCGGGTCAGCCCCAGCATTTT.